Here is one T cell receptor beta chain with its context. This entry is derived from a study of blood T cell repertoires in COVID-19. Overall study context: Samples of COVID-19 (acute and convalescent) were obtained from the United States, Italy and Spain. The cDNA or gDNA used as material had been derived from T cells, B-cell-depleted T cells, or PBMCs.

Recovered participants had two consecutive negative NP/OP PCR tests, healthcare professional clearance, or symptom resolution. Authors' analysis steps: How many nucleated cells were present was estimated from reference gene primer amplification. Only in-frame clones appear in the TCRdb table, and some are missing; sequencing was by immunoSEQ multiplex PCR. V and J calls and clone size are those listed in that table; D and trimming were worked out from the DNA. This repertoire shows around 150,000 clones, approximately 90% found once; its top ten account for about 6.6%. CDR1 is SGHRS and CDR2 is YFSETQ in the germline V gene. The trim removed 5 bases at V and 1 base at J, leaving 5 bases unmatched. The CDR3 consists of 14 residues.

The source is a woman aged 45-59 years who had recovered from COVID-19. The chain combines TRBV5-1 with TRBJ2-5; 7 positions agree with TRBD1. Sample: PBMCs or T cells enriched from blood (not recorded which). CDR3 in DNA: TGCGCCAGCAGATTGACAGGGATCCAAGAGACCCAGTACTTC. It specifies CASRLTGIQETQYF.